This T cell receptor beta chain was profiled in a study of cytomegalovirus exposure and HLA in healthy donors. Germline lookup yields CDR1 SGHNT and CDR2 YENEEA. The CDR3 runs 13 residues. Trimming stripped 1 base from V and 5 bases from J, with 8 bases between. Regarding this clone: The antigen is undetermined.

General observations from the study: Diagnosis of cytomegalovirus status made by the classifier reportedly showed high specificity and sensitivity. The authors listed approximately 150 TCR beta chains as cytomegalovirus-associated.

Generated by immunoSEQ multiplex PCR, the TCRdb table keeps only in-frame clones and is missing some. This table has tens of thousands of clones, over 85% appearing once. The sequence was obtained from a woman younger than 45 in good health and CMV-seronegative. The specimen was PBMCs. The chain links TRBV11-3 to TRBJ1-1, with D possibly TRBD1 on 5 matching bases. The CDR3 DNA follows: TGTGCCAGCAGCTTAGGCAGGGCTACTGAAGCTTTCTTT. Translation gives CASSLGRATEAFF.